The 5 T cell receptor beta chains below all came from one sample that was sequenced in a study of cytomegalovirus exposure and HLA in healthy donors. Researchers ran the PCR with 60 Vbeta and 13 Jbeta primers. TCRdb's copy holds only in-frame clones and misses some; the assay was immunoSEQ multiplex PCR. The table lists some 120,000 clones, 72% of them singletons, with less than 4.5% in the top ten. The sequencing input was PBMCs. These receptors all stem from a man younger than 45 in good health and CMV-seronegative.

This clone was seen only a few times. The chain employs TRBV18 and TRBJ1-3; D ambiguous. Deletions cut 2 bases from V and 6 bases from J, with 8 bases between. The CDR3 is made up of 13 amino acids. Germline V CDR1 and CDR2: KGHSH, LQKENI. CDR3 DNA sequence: TGTGCCAGCTCACCAAGCCAGGAAAACACCATATATTTT. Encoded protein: CASSPSQENTIYF.

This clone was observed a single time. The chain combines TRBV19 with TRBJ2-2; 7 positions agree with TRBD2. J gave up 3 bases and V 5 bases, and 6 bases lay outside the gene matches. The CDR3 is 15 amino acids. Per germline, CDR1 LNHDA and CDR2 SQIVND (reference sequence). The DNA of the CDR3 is TGTGCCAGTAGTGTGTCCGGGGGGTACACCGGGGAGCTGTTTTTT. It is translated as CASSVSGGYTGELFF.

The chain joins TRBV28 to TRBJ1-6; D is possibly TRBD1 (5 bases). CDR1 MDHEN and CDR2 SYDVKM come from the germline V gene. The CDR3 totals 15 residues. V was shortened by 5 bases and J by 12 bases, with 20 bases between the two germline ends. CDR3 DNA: TGTGCCAGCAGTCCAGAGGGACTGGGATGGTTACCCCTCCACTTT. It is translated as CASSPEGLGWLPLHF.

CDR3 sequence (DNA): TGTGCCAGCAGCGGAGGGCTGGGAATTAGCGCTGAAGCTTTCTTT. Residues: CASSGGLGISAEAFF. This chain joins TRBV6-5 and TRBJ1-1, with D unclear. The V gene lost 6 bases and the J gene lost 6 bases, with 20 bases spanning the gap. CDR3 length: 15 amino acids. From germline, CDR1 is MNHEY and CDR2 SVGAGI.

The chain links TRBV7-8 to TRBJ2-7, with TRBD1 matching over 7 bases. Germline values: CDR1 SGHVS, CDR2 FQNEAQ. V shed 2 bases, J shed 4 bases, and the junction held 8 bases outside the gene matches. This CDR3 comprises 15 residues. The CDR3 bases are TGTGCCAGCAGCTTAACCCCCGGGACAGTTTACGAGCAGTACTTC. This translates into CASSLTPGTVYEQYF.